This TCR beta chain stems from a study of T cell responses to AZD1222 COVID-19 vaccine (TCRdb year 2021). Regarding the research as a whole: AZD1222 recipients given second doses at about 4 weeks or at about 12 weeks were pooled, since spike-specific TCR depth and breadth were not found to differ between the two schedules. A total of 233 trial participants underwent TCR sequencing, of whom 200 to 220 had received two doses of AZD1222 and some 26 had received two doses of the MenACWY control vaccine. Enrollment into the trials was organized by age into subgroups of 18-55, 56-69 and 70-plus years, and those subgroups contained approximately 150, 30 and 60 TCR-sequenced participants, respectively. General conclusions and limits of the study: Vaccine-associated CD4 TCRs spanned the whole spike protein, with dominant responses in regions 160-218 and 743-854. Most participants were white British and females outnumbered males, and the authors suggested that clonal diversity may have been underestimated. In the small 56-69-year group, the increase in depth fell short of significance, most likely because of low power. Only five or six AZD1222 recipients were SARS-CoV-2 seropositive at baseline, limiting conclusions about previously exposed vaccinees. Spike-specific TCR breadth and depth rose significantly after two AZD1222 doses compared with day 0 and with MenACWY recipients. Reportedly, almost half of the unique spike-specific TCRs recognized epitopes lying outside the regions that are mutated in the B.1.351 and B.1.1.7 variants. Because no day 14 peak-response samples were available, the repertoires could be characterized only after the peak T cell response.

The germline V gene specifies SGHDT as CDR1 and YYEEEE as CDR2. Trimming accounts for 2 bases at V and 6 bases at J, while the number of junction bases matched to no gene is 3. The CDR3 holds 14 amino acids from the cysteine to the phenylalanine. The DNA shown is the 42-base CDR3, in frame from base 1. About this clone: The clone's antigen remains unknown. No base quality values were provided; no much bigger clone lies one nucleotide off.

The time point label of this sample denotes: baseline before first vaccination. Vaccinee samples were obtained from the UK trials COV001 and COV002, which included a single-blind randomized controlled phase 2/3 trial of AZD1222 (ChAdOx1 nCoV-19) in healthy adults. For TCRbeta chain sequencing, PBMC samples were collected from trial participants at day 0 and at day 28 after the second dose. The CDR3 regions of human TCRbeta chains were analyzed by immunosequencing. The published analysis was carried out like this. Repertoire TCRs were checked for matches against a reference library of SARS-CoV-2-specific TCRs that had been generated using the MIRA antigen-specificity platform. Breadth meant the fraction of unique TCRs that were SARS-CoV-2-associated, whereas depth meant the fraction of total T cells that were SARS-CoV-2-associated. Each spike-specific TCR was assigned to its reactive spike region and to a CD4 or CD8 class using the MIRA data. Log10-transformed breadth and depth values were compared by one-way ANOVA with Sidak's multiple comparisons tests. As stored in TCRdb, this immuneACCESS dataset retains in-frame rearrangements with V and J assigned. A fraction of the clones does not appear; measured against another copy, unresolved V genes explain less than half of the discrepancy, and the remainder lacks a known reason. V and J calls and clone size come straight from that table; D and trimming were deduced from the DNA. The sample table lists 100,000 to 150,000 clones, 75% to 95% of them with a count of one. The ten largest make up around 2.8% of the sample.

Sequenced material: peripheral blood, taken on day 0 of AZD1222 vaccination. This sequence was found in an adult in good health. This chain is built from TRBV5-6 and TRBJ1-5; TRBD1 aligns with 9 central bases. CDR3 loop: CASSLGTGIQPQHF. The nucleotide sequence reads TGTGCCAGCAGCTTAGGGACAGGGATTCAGCCCCAGCATTTT.